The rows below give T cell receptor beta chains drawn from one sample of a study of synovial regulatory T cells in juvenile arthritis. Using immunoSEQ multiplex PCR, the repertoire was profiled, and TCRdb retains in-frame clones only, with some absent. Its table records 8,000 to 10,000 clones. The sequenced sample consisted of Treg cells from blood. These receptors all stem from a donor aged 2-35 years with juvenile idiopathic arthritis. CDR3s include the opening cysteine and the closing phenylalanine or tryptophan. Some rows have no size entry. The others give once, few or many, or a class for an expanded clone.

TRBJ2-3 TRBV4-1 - CASSHPLAGSTDTQYF
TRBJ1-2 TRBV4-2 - CASSQVGIGSSTF
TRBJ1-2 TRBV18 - CASSEMPGQGHGYTF
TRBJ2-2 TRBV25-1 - CASSIGSPGELFF
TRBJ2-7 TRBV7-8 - CASSALQGQAIRRAPYEQYF
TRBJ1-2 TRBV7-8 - CASSLAPGGVDGYTF
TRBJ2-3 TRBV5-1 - CASSSLVRDTQYF
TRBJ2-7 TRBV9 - CASSVVGGTGPYEQYF
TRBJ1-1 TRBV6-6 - CASSYSFSTTEAFF
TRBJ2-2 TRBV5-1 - CASRLSGGRAGELFF
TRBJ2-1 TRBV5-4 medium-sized CASSFRAGGPYNEQFF
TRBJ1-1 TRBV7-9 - CASSWQGANTEAFF
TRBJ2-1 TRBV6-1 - CASSEQVHEQFF
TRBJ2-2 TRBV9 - CASSVGLAPGELFF
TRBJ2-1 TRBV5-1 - CASSALRTSAKDVYNEQFF
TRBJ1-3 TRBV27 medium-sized CASSMTGAANTIYF
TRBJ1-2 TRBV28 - CASRRTNYGYTF
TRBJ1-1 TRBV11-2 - CASSRSLGLITEAFF
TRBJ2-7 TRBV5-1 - CASSPSGTGFEQYF
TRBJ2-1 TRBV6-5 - CASRRGRDNEQFF
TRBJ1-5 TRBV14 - CASSQDLGQPQHF
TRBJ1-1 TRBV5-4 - CASSFRDRDLEAFF
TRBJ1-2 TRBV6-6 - CASSYLQGAHGYTF
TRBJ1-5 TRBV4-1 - CASSQVGQGDWGQPQHF
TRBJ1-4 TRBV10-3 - CAIRATGGDEKLFF
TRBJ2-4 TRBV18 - CASSRRDLAKNIQYF
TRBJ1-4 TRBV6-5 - CASSYSRGANNEKLFF
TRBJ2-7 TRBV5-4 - CASSGGGGRKAYEQYF
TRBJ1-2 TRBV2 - CASSPGGGNYGYTF
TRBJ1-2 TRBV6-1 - CASSDPGHPPIYGYTF
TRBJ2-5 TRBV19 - CASSGGAGGVQTQYF
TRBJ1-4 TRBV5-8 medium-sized CASSFLNEKLFF
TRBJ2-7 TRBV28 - CASIEGGISSYEQYF
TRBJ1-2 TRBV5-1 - CASSLEGAGYTF
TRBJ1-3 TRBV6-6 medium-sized CAGAALSGNTIYF
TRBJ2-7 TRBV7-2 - CASSPQQGAGYEQYF
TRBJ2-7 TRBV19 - CASSRSGSSYEQYF
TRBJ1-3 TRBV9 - CASSVGRGSGNTIYF
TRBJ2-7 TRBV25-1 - CASSGTTGSYEQYF
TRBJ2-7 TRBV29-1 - CSVATAGGVFYEQYF
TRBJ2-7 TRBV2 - CASSPLAGGGYEQYF
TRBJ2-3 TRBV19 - CASSRWERVPDTQYF
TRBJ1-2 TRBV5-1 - CASSDSGPLMGYTF
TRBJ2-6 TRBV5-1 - CASSDSPSGANVLTF
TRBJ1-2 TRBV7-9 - CASSLRGVYGYTF
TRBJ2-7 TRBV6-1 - CASRDSGTPSYEQYF
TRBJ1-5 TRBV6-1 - CASSVGTGAQPQHF
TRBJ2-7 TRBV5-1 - CASSNEVGRPYEQYF
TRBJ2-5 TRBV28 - CASSSLLIAGGETQYF
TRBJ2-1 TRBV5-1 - CASSFENEQFF
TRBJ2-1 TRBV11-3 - CASSLRSYNEQFF
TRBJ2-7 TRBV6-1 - CASSDRDRDWYEQYF
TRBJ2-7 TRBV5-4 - CASSWDSSYEQYF
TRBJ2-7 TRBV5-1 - CASSLSGKASYEQYF
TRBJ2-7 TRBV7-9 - CASSFGSFTYEQYF